The 11 T cell receptor beta chains below come from one sample, sequenced in a study of blood T cell repertoires in COVID-19. The data were produced by immunoSEQ multiplex PCR, yet TCRdb's version contains in-frame clones alone and is incomplete. The sample has 210,000 or so clones; around 81% are singletons. Input material: PBMCs or T cells enriched from blood (not recorded which). These receptors originate from a woman in her thirties or forties with acute COVID-19.

The chain couples TRBV5-1 to TRBJ2-3; 7 positions match TRBD2. The CDR3 covers 14 residues. CDR1 and CDR2 from the germline V gene are SGHRS and YFSETQ. Trimming at V came to 4 bases and at J to 5 bases, leaving 7 bases not matched to a gene. The CDR3 region is CASSLDGGKDTQYF. The CDR3 DNA sequence: TGCGCCAGCAGCCTGGACGGGGGGAAAGATACGCAGTATTTT.

The chain is built from TRBV19 and TRBJ2-7, with 10 bases fitting TRBD2. The CDR3 contains 14 residues. Germline V lookup: CDR1 LNHDA, CDR2 SQIVND (reference sequence). Losses at the gene ends were 5 bases for V and 5 bases for J; bases not matched to a gene: 6. CDR3 DNA sequence: TGTGCCAGTAGTCTGGGACTAGCGTTGGACGAGCAGTACTTC. Translation: CASSLGLALDEQYF.

V usage is TRBV6-6 and J usage is TRBJ2-7; 8 bases match TRBD2. Germline CDR1 MNHNY, CDR2 SVGAGI (reference sequence). Germline trimming cut 8 bases from V and 3 bases from J; bases unmatched to any gene: 9. This CDR3 has 14 residues. The CDR3 bases are TGTGCCAGCCGGGGGGAGGCGGGAGGCTACGAGCAGTACTTC. Amino acids: CASRGEAGGYEQYF.

The chain employs TRBV12-3 or TRBV12-4 and TRBJ2-7, with D possibly being TRBD1 (5 bases). This CDR3 is built from 11 residues. V was pared by 4 bases and J by 6 bases, with 7 bases between. The CDR3 DNA reads TGTGCCAGCAGTTACAGGTTCGAGCAGTACTTC. Translating gives CASSYRFEQYF.

The V call is TRBV27, the J call TRBJ1-6, with D unresolved. Germline V gene sequence: CDR1 MNHEY, CDR2 SMNVEV (reference sequence). Trimming cost V 1 base and J 11 bases, with 9 bases left between them. This CDR3 has 13 residues. The CDR3 loop is CASSLLGEPPLHF. CDR3 DNA: TGTGCCAGCAGTTTATTGGGCGAGCCACCCCTCCACTTT.

The V and J genes are TRBV11-2 and TRBJ2-1, with D perhaps matching TRBD1 (5 bases). Between the trimmed V and J ends, which lost 1 base and 4 bases, there was a span of 5 bases. The CDR3 is made up of 13 amino acids. The germline gives CDR1 SGHAT, CDR2 FQNNGV. DNA for the CDR3: TGTGCCAGCAGCTTAGGACAGTACAATGAGCAGTTCTTC. It specifies CASSLGQYNEQFF.

The rearrangement joins TRBV11-3 to TRBJ2-2, with D maybe TRBD1 (7 bases). Between the trimmed V and J ends, which lost 5 bases and 1 base, there was a span of 8 bases. The CDR3 has 14 residues. Germline-derived CDR1 and CDR2 are SGHNT and YENEEA. CDR3 loop: CASSQGGNTGELFF. For the CDR3, the DNA is TGTGCCAGCAGCCAGGGGGGGAACACCGGGGAGCTGTTTTTT.

Ten or more counts support this clone. CDR3 loop: CASERTANTEAFF. The CDR3 DNA follows: TGTGCCAGCGAAAGAACAGCGAACACTGAAGCTTTCTTT. V and J are TRBV11-2 and TRBJ1-1; no definite D call. The CDR3 contains 13 residues. V shed 8 bases and J shed 1 base, with 11 bases lying between them. In germline, CDR1 is SGHAT, CDR2 FQNNGV. Drawing the rest from reference TRBV11-2 and TRBJ1-1, the complete variable domain is EAGVAQSPRYKIIEKRQSVAFWCNPISGHATLYWYQQILGQGPKLLIQFQNNGVVDDSQLPKDRFSAERLKGVDSTLKIQPAKLEDSAVYLCASERTANTEAFFGQGTRLTVV.

J is TRBJ1-4 and V is TRBV4-2; D not resolved. CDR3 length: 15 amino acids. The germline gives CDR1 LGHNA, CDR2 YNFKEQ. The ends were cut back, 3 bases at V and 3 bases at J, with 11 bases in the middle. Here the CDR3 reads CASSQVLGSNEKLFF. The CDR3 DNA follows: TGTGCCAGCAGCCAGGTCCTCGGGTCTAATGAAAAACTGTTTTTT.

The chain combines TRBV13 with TRBJ2-5; 11 bases map to TRBD1. This CDR3 comprises 15 residues. CDR1 PRHDT and CDR2 FYEKMQ come from the germline V gene (reference sequence). V dropped 3 bases and J dropped 3; count of bases not matched to a gene: 3. Here the CDR3 DNA reads TGTGCCAGCAGCTTCGGGACAGGGGGAGAAGAGACCCAGTACTTC. Translating gives CASSFGTGGEETQYF.

V is TRBV7-9 and J is TRBJ1-6; possibly TRBD1 for D (6 bases). Germline V gene sequence: CDR1 SEHNR, CDR2 FQNEAQ (reference sequence). The CDR3 loop spans 14 amino acids. Trimming shortened V by 5 bases and J by 7 bases, and 12 bases separated the two germline ends. The CDR3 here is CASSQSGENSPLHF. The CDR3 region has the DNA TGTGCCAGCAGCCAATCAGGGGAAAATTCACCCCTCCACTTT.